The 5 T cell receptor beta chains below were found in one sample sequenced in a study of cytomegalovirus exposure and HLA in healthy donors. Vbeta (60) and Jbeta (13) primers were used in the PCR. Clones were sequenced by immunoSEQ multiplex PCR, and TCRdb holds only the in-frame ones, with some missing. This table holds about 160,000 clones. Sequenced: PBMCs. These receptors all stem from a woman aged 55-69 years in good health and CMV-seronegative.

The V call is TRBV11-2, the J call TRBJ1-1, with no clear D. Germline CDR1 is SGHAT and CDR2 is FQNNGV. The germline V and J ends were trimmed by 1 base and 1 base, with 10 bases remaining between them. The CDR3 extends over 15 amino acids. CDR3 residues: CASSLVVTSNTEAFF. DNA for the CDR3: TGTGCCAGCAGCTTAGTAGTCACCTCGAACACTGAAGCTTTCTTT.

The chain has TRBV2 and TRBJ1-1, with D possibly being TRBD1 (6 bases). V was pared by 5 bases and J by 1 base, with 14 bases between. This CDR3 is built from 15 residues. Per germline, CDR1 SNHLY and CDR2 FYNNEI. In nucleotides, the CDR3 is TGTGCCAGCAGTATACCGGGACAAAAGAACACTGAAGCTTTCTTT. Protein product: CASSIPGQKNTEAFF.

The chain couples TRBV5-1 to TRBJ2-4; D perhaps matches TRBD1 (6 bases). Per the germline V gene, CDR1 is SGHRS and CDR2 is YFSETQ. This CDR3 has 20 amino acids. The V gene lost 0 bases and the J gene lost 0 bases, with 22 bases spanning the gap. CDR3 protein: CASSLVAGDRMRVAKNIQYF. The CDR3 DNA sequence: TGCGCCAGCAGCTTGGTGGCAGGGGATAGGATGAGGGTAGCCAAAAACATTCAGTACTTC. Variable domain in full (rest from reference TRBV5-1 and TRBJ2-4): KAGVTQTPRYLIKTRGQQVTLSCSPISGHRSVSWYQQTPGQGLQFLFEYFSETQRNKGNFPGRFSGRQFSNSRSEMNVSTLELGDSALYLCASSLVAGDRMRVAKNIQYFGAGTRLSVL.

The chain recombines TRBV11-2 with TRBJ2-1; perhaps TRBD1 as D (7 bases). CDR3 length: 15 residues. Trimming cost V 5 bases and J 0 bases, with 11 bases left between them. Germline V gene sequence: CDR1 SGHAT, CDR2 FQNNGV. CDR3 protein: CASSPQGGSYNEQFF. The CDR3 region has the DNA TGTGCCAGCAGCCCCCAGGGGGGCTCCTACAATGAGCAGTTCTTC.

J is TRBJ1-2 and V is TRBV4-1; 7 positions match TRBD1. The J segment lost 2 bases and the V segment lost 1 base, leaving 4 bases of the junction unmatched. This CDR3 spans 15 amino acids. Germline V CDR1 and CDR2: MGHRA, YSYEKL. The CDR3 coding sequence is TGCGCCAGCAGCCAAGGTCCGGGACAGAACTATGGCTACACCTTC. It translates to CASSQGPGQNYGYTF.